This TCR beta chain was found in a study of CD8+ T cells in alopecia areata. Indicated treatment: oral pan-JAK inhibitor, 5-10 mg twice daily. The study, taken as a whole, reports: Tissue-resident alphabeta T cells belonging to normal skin likewise get sequenced within scalp specimens.

This CDR3 has 15 amino acids. Germline assignment: CDR1 LNHDA and CDR2 SQIVND (reference sequence). The V end lost 6 bases, the J end lost 2 bases, and 14 bases lay between the germline ends. After isolation, RNA underwent reverse transcription to generate cDNA as the sequencing template. The data were produced by immunoSEQ multiplex PCR, yet TCRdb's version contains in-frame clones alone and is incomplete. Of more than 95,000 clones listed, just over 85% are singletons. Turning to this clone: Antigen: not known.

The sequences come from CD8+ T cells sorted from blood, collected between weeks 30 and 35, from a patient treated with tofacitinib. The chain uses TRBV19 and TRBJ2-4, with D possibly TRBD2 on 7 matching bases. The receptor comes from a human donor with alopecia areata. CDR3 loop: CASRRGGATKNIQYF. CDR3 nucleotides: TGTGCCAGTAGGAGAGGGGGGGCGACCAAAAACATTCAGTACTTC.